This record concerns one TCR beta chain sequence. The table came from immunoSEQ multiplex PCR; TCRdb's copy has only in-frame clones and leaves some out. Of tens of thousands of clones listed, 85% are singletons. Trimming took off 5 bases at V and 1 base at J, with 11 bases between the two ends. Germline V gene sequence: CDR1 MNHNY, CDR2 SVGAGI (reference sequence). This CDR3 is 15 amino acids long. This record belongs to a study of cytomegalovirus exposure and HLA in healthy donors. The chain has TRBV6-6 and TRBJ2-2; D remains ambiguous. The receptor's source is a young man in good health and CMV-seropositive. The sequenced sample was PBMCs. The DNA of the CDR3 is TGTGCCAGCAGTCAACTGGGCCAGAACACCGGGGAGCTGTTTTTT. It encodes CASSQLGQNTGELFF.